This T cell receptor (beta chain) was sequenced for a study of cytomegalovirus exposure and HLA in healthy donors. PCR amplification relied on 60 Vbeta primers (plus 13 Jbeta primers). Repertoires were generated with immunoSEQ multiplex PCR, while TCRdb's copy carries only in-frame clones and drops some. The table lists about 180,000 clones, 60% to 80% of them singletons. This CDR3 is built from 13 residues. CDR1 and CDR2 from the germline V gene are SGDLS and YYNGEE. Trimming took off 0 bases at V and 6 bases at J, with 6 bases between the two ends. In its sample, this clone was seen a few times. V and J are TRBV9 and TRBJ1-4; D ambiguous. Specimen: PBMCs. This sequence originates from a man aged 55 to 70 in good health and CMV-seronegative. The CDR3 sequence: CASSVGSHEKLFF. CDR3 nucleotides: TGTGCCAGCAGCGTAGGCAGTCATGAAAAACTGTTTTTT.